The clone carrying this T cell receptor (beta chain) was recorded a few times. Its antigen is not known. TCRdb reprocessed the RT-PCR reads via MiXCR and lists one record per CDR3 protein. The sample shows around 540,000 distinct CDR3 sequences, 10% to 15% of them seen only once. The sample is drawn from a study of response to subunit inactivated influenza vaccine. V shed 4 bases and J shed 7 bases, with 9 bases lying between them. CDR1 is SGHRS, CDR2 YFSETQ, per germline. The CDR3 is 13 residues long. Notes on the study in general: Authors suggested that a seasonal influenza vaccination recruits few new T cells each time.

The rearrangement uses TRBV5-1 and TRBJ1-6; no firm D call. This TCR derives from a man in his forties or fifties who received an inactivated influenza vaccine. The sequencing here drew on PBMCs from blood, taken on the day of vaccination. The CDR3 nucleotides are TGCGCCAGCAGCCCCTCCTTAAATTCACCCCTCCACTTT. This translates into CASSPSLNSPLHF. Using reference TRBV5-1 and TRBJ1-6 for the parts outside the CDR3, the full variable domain is KAGVTQTPRYLIKTRGQQVTLSCSPISGHRSVSWYQQTPGQGLQFLFEYFSETQRNKGNFPGRFSGRQFSNSRSEMNVSTLELGDSALYLCASSPSLNSPLHFGNGTRLTVT.